Listed below are T cell receptor beta chains from one sample, sequenced in a study of blood T cell repertoires in COVID-19. Assay used: immunoSEQ multiplex PCR; TCRdb lists only in-frame clones, some missing. The sample has 70,000 or so clones; around nine tenths are singletons. The specimen sequenced was peripheral blood. These receptors all stem from a human donor in a cohort sampled during active COVID-19. Both conserved end residues are part of each CDR3. The D gene is left open where the match is weak. Not every row has a clone size; where given, it reads once, few, many or a size class.

v_call,clone_size,j_call,d_call,cdr3_nt,cdr3_aa
TRBV4-1,NA,TRBJ1-5,NA,TGCGCCAGCAGCCAAGGCGGAGGGTTCAATCAGCCCCAGCATTTT,CASSQGGGFNQPQHF
TRBV11-2,NA,TRBJ2-7,TRBD2,TGTGCCAGCAGCCTCGCGGCGGGGGGGTCCTACGAGCAGTACTTC,CASSLAAGGSYEQYF
TRBV10-3,NA,TRBJ1-1,NA,TGTGCCACCGGGGAGGGCACTGAAGCTTTCTTT,CATGEGTEAFF
TRBV6-5,NA,TRBJ2-7,NA,TGTGCCAGCAGCCCACCTTTTGCGTACGAGCAGTACTTC,CASSPPFAYEQYF
TRBV10-1,NA,TRBJ1-4,TRBD1,TGCGCCAGCAGTGGATTTAGACCCAGGGGGCATTGGGAAAAACTGTTTTTT,CASSGFRPRGHWEKLFF
TRBV5-6,NA,TRBJ1-2,TRBD1,TGTGCCAGCAGCTCGAATGACAGGGGGGTCTATGGCTACACCTTC,CASSSNDRGVYGYTF
TRBV5-1,NA,TRBJ2-7,TRBD1,TGCGCCAGCAGCGCTGACAGGGGAAGCTCCTACGAGCAGTACTTC,CASSADRGSSYEQYF
TRBV30,once,TRBJ1-2,NA,TGTGCCTCGATGATCAGGGAGGAGGAAAATGGCTACACCTTC,CASMIREEENGYTF
TRBV4-2,NA,TRBJ2-7,NA,TGTGCCAGCAGCCAGGCCGGGGGAAATGTCGAGCAGTACTTC,CASSQAGGNVEQYF
TRBV5-4,NA,TRBJ2-7,TRBD1,TGTGCCAGCACCTCGCAGGGGGCGACCTACGAGCAGTACTTC,CASTSQGATYEQYF
TRBV11-2,once,TRBJ1-4,TRBD1,TGTGCCAGCAGCTTAGATAGGAGGGGGCTGGGAAAACTGTTTTTT,CASSLDRRGLGKLFF
TRBV5-4,NA,TRBJ1-6,NA,TGTGCCAGCTCCCGGGCCGGGGGTAGGAGTAATTCACCCCTCCACTTT,CASSRAGGRSNSPLHF
TRBV5-6,NA,TRBJ2-7,NA,TGTGCCAGCAGCCTCCTCGTCGCGGCCCCCTACGAGCAGTACTTC,CASSLLVAAPYEQYF
TRBV11-2,NA,TRBJ1-6,TRBD1,TGTGCCAGCAGTCTCCCCCCAGGGACAGGGTATAATTCACCCCTCCACTTT,CASSLPPGTGYNSPLHF
TRBV4-1,few,TRBJ1-2,TRBD1,TGCGCCAGCAGCCCCGGGACAGGTGACTATGGCTACACCTTC,CASSPGTGDYGYTF
TRBV19,NA,TRBJ1-5,NA,TGTGCCAGTACCGGGGGGGGGCAGGGCAATCAGCCCCAGCATTTT,CASTGGGQGNQPQHF
TRBV10-3,once,TRBJ1-6,TRBD1,TGTGCCATCAGTGAGTCACAGGGGAGTGGTAATTCACCCCTCCACTTT,CAISESQGSGNSPLHF
TRBV9,once,TRBJ1-1,TRBD1,TGTGCCAGCAGCGTAGTTGTGACAGGGACTGAAGCTTTCTTT,CASSVVVTGTEAFF
TRBV11-2,NA,TRBJ1-1,NA,TGTGCCAGCAGCTTCGCCCGTGGAGGAGAGAGCAAAGAAGCTTTCTTT,CASSFARGGESKEAFF
TRBV3-1/TRBV3-2,NA,TRBJ2-7,TRBD1,TGTGCCAGCAGCCAGGAACCGGGACAGGGGGCATACGAGCAGTACTTC,CASSQEPGQGAYEQYF
TRBV28,NA,TRBJ2-7,NA,TGTGCCAGCAGTTCGGGGTCCTCCTCCTACGAGCAGTACTTC,CASSSGSSSYEQYF
TRBV4-1,NA,TRBJ1-1,NA,TGCGCCAGCAGCCAAGAGGCGGGGGGCTTGAACACTGAAGCTTTCTTT,CASSQEAGGLNTEAFF
TRBV27,once,TRBJ2-7,TRBD1,TGTGCCAGCAGTTCTCTTCGGACAGGGATTTACGAGCAGTACTTC,CASSSLRTGIYEQYF